Listed here are 20 T cell receptor beta chains from one sample, sequenced in a study of cytomegalovirus exposure and HLA in healthy donors. Clones were read by immunoSEQ multiplex PCR, and TCRdb kept only the in-frame ones, dropping some. This repertoire shows about 340,000 clones, roughly 85% found once; its top ten account for under 0.85%. The material sequenced was PBMCs. These receptors were obtained from a young woman in good health and CMV-seronegative.

The chain carries TRBV7-2 and TRBJ2-7; 7 nucleotides agree with TRBD1. The CDR3 sequence is 14 residues long. V lost 5 bases, J lost 2 bases, and 6 bases stayed unmatched. Germline V gene sequence: CDR1 SGHTA, CDR2 FQGNSA. CDR3 sequence (DNA): TGTGCCAGCAGCGCTTTAGGGGGCGCCTACGAGCAGTACTTC. As protein: CASSALGGAYEQYF.

This rearrangement joins TRBV5-1 to TRBJ2-3; D is possibly TRBD1 (5 bases). This CDR3 has 15 amino acids. The V gene lost 1 base and the J gene lost 1 base, with 10 bases spanning the gap. Germline V CDR1 and CDR2: SGHRS, YFSETQ. The CDR3 region is CASSLITGGTDTQYF. Written as DNA, the CDR3 is TGCGCCAGCAGCTTGATTACAGGCGGCACAGATACGCAGTATTTT.

This chain joins TRBV6-6 and TRBJ1-2, with 7 nucleotides matching TRBD1. The CDR3 loop spans 16 amino acids. The V gene's germline CDR1 is MNHNY and CDR2 SVGAGI (reference sequence). The V gene end was trimmed by 5 bases and the J gene end by 5 bases; junction bases not matched to a gene: 14. The CDR3 reads CASSRLPGQSVYGYTF. Here the CDR3 DNA reads TGTGCCAGCAGTCGCTTACCGGGACAGTCGGTTTATGGCTACACCTTC.

Only a few counts were recorded for this clone. The gene calls are TRBV4-2 and TRBJ2-7; 10 bases match TRBD1. Germline CDR1 and CDR2: LGHNA and YNFKEQ. Unmatched junction bases numbered 9, after V lost 6 bases and J lost 4 bases. The CDR3 extends over 15 amino acids. In nucleotides, the CDR3 is TGTGCCAGCAGGCAGACCTCGGGACAGGGGTACGAGCAGTACTTC. This sequence encodes CASRQTSGQGYEQYF.

V gene TRBV7-2 combines with J gene TRBJ2-7; D unresolved. The germline V and J ends were trimmed by 1 base and 0 bases, with 13 bases remaining between them. CDR3 size: 16 residues. Germline V CDR1 and CDR2: SGHTA, FQGNSA. CDR3 in amino acids: CASSLDASTSSYEQYF. CDR3 sequence (DNA): TGTGCCAGCAGCTTAGACGCGTCTACGAGCTCCTACGAGCAGTACTTC.

The chain is built from TRBV7-3 and TRBJ2-2, with 7 bases aligning to TRBD1. The CDR3 is 13 residues long. Losses at the gene ends were 5 bases for V and 7 bases for J; bases not matched to a gene: 4. CDR1 is SGHTA and CDR2 is FQGTGA in the germline V gene. CDR3 amino acids: CASSLGQVGELFF. The CDR3 DNA reads TGTGCCAGCAGCCTCGGACAGGTCGGGGAGCTGTTTTTT.

V usage is TRBV6-5 and J usage is TRBJ2-7; 9 bases align to TRBD2. This CDR3 is 15 amino acids long. The trim removed 0 bases at V and 2 bases at J, leaving 2 bases unmatched. Germline CDR1 and CDR2: MNHEY and SVGAGI. This CDR3 is CASSYSVAGAYEQYF. The CDR3 DNA is TGTGCCAGCAGTTACTCGGTAGCGGGAGCCTACGAGCAGTACTTC.

The V gene is TRBV7-7, the J gene TRBJ2-1; 7 nucleotides agree with TRBD2. Trimming removed 5 bases from V and 0 bases from J; junction bases left unmatched: 13. The germline V gene has CDR1 SSHAT and CDR2 FNYEAQ (reference sequence). The CDR3 totals 18 residues. CDR3 sequence (DNA): TGTGCCAGCAGCACGGGGGGTAGCGGGCCTAGCTCCTACAATGAGCAGTTCTTC. Protein product: CASSTGGSGPSSYNEQFF.

The gene calls are TRBV4-3 and TRBJ2-7; 11 positions agree with TRBD2. V was clipped by 4 bases and J by 3 bases; unmatched bases: 11. CDR3 length: 17 residues. Germline V gene data show CDR1 as LGHNA and CDR2 as YSLEER. CDR3 protein: CASSPLLAGGEIYEQYF. For the CDR3, the DNA is TGCGCCAGCAGCCCCCTCCTAGCGGGAGGTGAGATCTACGAGCAGTACTTC.

The genes are TRBV5-1 and TRBJ1-4, with D uncertain. The CDR3 is made up of 16 amino acids. V shed 4 bases and J shed 0 bases, with 13 bases lying between them. The germline gives CDR1 SGHRS, CDR2 YFSETQ. The CDR3 is CASSELGAATNEKLFF. The CDR3 DNA sequence: TGCGCCAGCAGCGAGCTCGGCGCGGCAACTAATGAAAAACTGTTTTTT.

The J gene is TRBJ2-2, the V gene TRBV6-6; 8 bases are shared with TRBD1. Trimming cost V 0 bases and J 7 bases; bases outside gene matches: 7. This CDR3 comprises 16 residues. Germline loops: CDR1 MNHNY, CDR2 SVGAGI (reference sequence). This chain's CDR3 is CASSYSGQGGGGELFF. The CDR3 region has the DNA TGTGCCAGCAGTTACTCCGGACAGGGTGGAGGCGGGGAGCTGTTTTTT.

The rearrangement joins TRBV5-4 to TRBJ2-7; 9 nucleotides match TRBD2. CDR1 and CDR2 (germline): SGHNT, YYREEE (reference sequence). The CDR3 is 16 residues long. V gave up 3 bases and J gave up 0 bases; unmatched junction bases: 7. The CDR3 DNA sequence: TGTGCCAGCAGCTCGCCGACTAGCGGAAGCTCCTACGAGCAGTACTTC. Its protein is CASSSPTSGSSYEQYF.

The V gene is TRBV19, the J gene TRBJ2-2, with D possibly matching TRBD1 (6 bases). Between the trimmed V and J ends, which lost 5 bases and 2 bases, there was a span of 12 bases. There are 15 residues in the CDR3. CDR1 is LNHDA and CDR2 is SQIVND in the germline V gene (reference sequence). The CDR3 here is CASSFSRGNTGELFF. The CDR3, as DNA: TGTGCCAGTAGTTTTTCCAGGGGAAACACCGGGGAGCTGTTTTTT.

This clone was seen a single time. CDR3 sequence (DNA): TGTGCCAGCAGTGAATTTAGTGAGCAGTTCTTC. It translates to CASSEFSEQFF. The chain recombines TRBV25-1 with TRBJ2-1; D is undetermined. CDR1 is MGHDK, CDR2 SYGVNS, per germline. CDR3 length: 11 amino acids. V lost 1 base, J lost 9 bases, and 4 bases lay in between.

The chain couples TRBV5-1 to TRBJ2-5, with 16 bases matching TRBD2. The V gene's germline CDR1 is SGHRS and CDR2 YFSETQ. The CDR3 is 18 residues long. V lost 4 bases, J lost 5 bases, and 11 bases stayed unmatched. Written as DNA, the CDR3 is TGCGCCAGCAGCCCGGGACTAGCGGGAGGGGATGCTTCGGAGACCCAGTACTTC. It yields the protein CASSPGLAGGDASETQYF.

The gene calls are TRBV7-9 and TRBJ2-3; D gene uncertain. Germline lookup yields CDR1 SEHNR and CDR2 FQNEAQ (reference sequence). The CDR3 has 11 residues. Trimming cost V 3 bases and J 6 bases, with 4 bases left between them. The CDR3 is CASSLSDTQYF. The CDR3 DNA follows: TGTGCCAGCAGCTTGTCGGATACGCAGTATTTT.

This chain connects TRBV28 to TRBJ2-6, with TRBD1 identical over 9 bases. CDR1 is MDHEN, CDR2 SYDVKM, per germline. With V trimmed by 3 bases and J by 2 bases, 8 bases remained unmatched. The CDR3 sequence is 18 residues long. For the CDR3, the DNA is TGTGCCAGCAGTTTTAGGGGGACAGGGAACCCTGGGGCCAACGTCCTGACTTTC. Translated, it gives CASSFRGTGNPGANVLTF.

This sequence joins TRBV2 and TRBJ1-5; D is unclear. The CDR3 contains 16 residues. Trimming left V 5 bases short and J 0 bases short, with 14 bases between. Germline V gene sequence: CDR1 SNHLY, CDR2 FYNNEI. The CDR3 loop reads CASSWQTINSNQPQHF. CDR3 DNA: TGTGCCAGCAGTTGGCAGACTATCAATAGCAATCAGCCCCAGCATTTT.

The genes are TRBV28 and TRBJ1-3, with D perhaps TRBD1 (5 bases). V lost 6 bases and J 0 bases, leaving 12 bases between the germline ends. This CDR3 spans 15 amino acids. Germline V gene sequence: CDR1 MDHEN, CDR2 SYDVKM. As DNA, the CDR3 is TGTGCCAGCAGCCTTGGGGGGAACTCTGGAAACACCATATATTTT. The encoded protein is CASSLGGNSGNTIYF.

The genes are TRBV27 and TRBJ1-1; possibly TRBD1 for D (5 bases). The CDR3 runs to 13 residues. Germline V gives CDR1 MNHEY, CDR2 SMNVEV (reference sequence). Trimming removed 4 bases from V and 6 bases from J, with 12 bases in between. CDR3 sequence: CASSSPLGPEAFF. Here the CDR3 DNA reads TGTGCCAGCAGTTCACCCCTGGGGCCTGAAGCTTTCTTT.